The 6 T cell receptor beta chains below all came from one sample that was sequenced in a study of cytomegalovirus exposure and HLA in healthy donors. Sequenced by immunoSEQ multiplex PCR; TCRdb stores in-frame clones only, minus some. The table lists 80,000 to 100,000 clones, approximately 91% of them singletons. What was sequenced was PBMCs. All receptors derive from a man in his thirties or forties in good health and CMV-seronegative.

This clone was detected only once. The gene calls are TRBV7-9 and TRBJ1-1, with TRBD1 matching over 8 bases. This CDR3 has 18 residues. V shed 2 bases and J 4 bases; nucleotides not matched to a gene: 15. Germline CDR1 is SEHNR and CDR2 is FQNEAQ (reference sequence). As DNA, the CDR3 is TGTGCCAGCAGCTTATTGTGGGTGGACAGGGAAAAGGGCACTGAAGCTTTCTTT. Amino acid sequence: CASSLLWVDREKGTEAFF. Supplemented by reference TRBV7-9 and TRBJ1-1, the full variable domain reads DTGVSQNPRHKITKRGQNVTFRCDPISEHNRLYWYRQTLGQGPEFLTYFQNEAQLEKSRLLSDRFSAERPKGSFSTLEIQRTEQGDSAMYLCASSLLWVDREKGTEAFFGQGTRLTVV.

The V gene is TRBV7-9, the J gene TRBJ1-1; tentative D call: TRBD1 (5 bases). CDR3 length: 16 amino acids. Germline CDR1 reads SEHNR; CDR2 reads FQNEAQ (reference sequence). Between the trimmed V and J ends, which lost 6 bases and 4 bases, there was a span of 21 bases. For the CDR3, the DNA is TGTGCCAGCAGACCTTCGGGGGGGGGAAAAACCACTGAAGCTTTCTTT. It specifies CASRPSGGGKTTEAFF. The whole variable domain, remainder taken from reference TRBV7-9 and TRBJ1-1, is DTGVSQNPRHKITKRGQNVTFRCDPISEHNRLYWYRQTLGQGPEFLTYFQNEAQLEKSRLLSDRFSAERPKGSFSTLEIQRTEQGDSAMYLCASRPSGGGKTTEAFFGQGTRLTVV.

The chain combines TRBV27 with TRBJ2-1; 10 bases fit TRBD1. With 4 bases clipped from V and 10 bases from J, the junction kept 10 bases outside the gene matches. Germline V gene data show CDR1 as MNHEY and CDR2 as SMNVEV (reference sequence). The CDR3 totals 15 residues. Here the CDR3 reads CASSYGTGAYLEQFF. CDR3 coding DNA: TGTGCCAGCAGTTACGGGACAGGGGCCTACCTAGAGCAGTTCTTC.

The CDR3 coding sequence is TGTGCCTGGATGCGACTAGCGGGAGACACCGGGGAGCTGTTTTTT. Protein product: CAWMRLAGDTGELFF. The chain couples TRBV30 to TRBJ2-2, with 12 bases fitting TRBD2. The ends lost 4 bases at V and 3 bases at J; junction bases unmatched: 3. Germline values: CDR1 GTSNPN, CDR2 SVGIG (reference sequence). The CDR3 length is 15 residues.

This chain uses TRBV6-1 with TRBJ2-7, with 8 bases identical to TRBD1. With 4 bases clipped from V and 7 bases from J, the junction kept 6 bases outside the gene matches. The CDR3 sequence is 13 residues long. Per germline, CDR1 MNHNS and CDR2 SASEGT. The chain's CDR3 is CASSVQGAREQYF. The CDR3 coding sequence is TGTGCCAGCAGTGTCCAGGGGGCGAGGGAGCAGTACTTC.

This chain joins TRBV28 and TRBJ1-2; maybe TRBD1 (6 bases). Trimming cost V 3 bases and J 8 bases, with 13 bases left between them. Germline V gene data show CDR1 as MDHEN and CDR2 as SYDVKM. There are 13 residues in the CDR3. The DNA for the CDR3 is TGTGCCAGCAGTTTGGGGGGGGCAGACGGCTACACCTTC. Its translation: CASSLGGADGYTF.